Listed below are T cell receptor beta chains from one sample, sequenced in a study of T-cell memory formation after mild COVID-19. TCRdb reanalysed the 5' RACE reads using MiXCR and keeps one entry per CDR3 protein. In the table there are 120,000 to 150,000 distinct CDR3 sequences, around 14% of which are singletons. Sequencing input: PBMCs or a T cell subset sorted from them (not recorded which). Receptors originate from an adult woman who had mild COVID-19 (a few samples of this study predate the infection). Cell type and time point are not known. Both conserved end residues are part of each CDR3. The order of the fields is V gene, J gene, clone size, D gene, CDR3 protein, CDR3 DNA. The D gene is left open where the match is weak. Clone size, where shown, is once, few, many, or a class for clones that have expanded.

V: TRBV29-1; J: TRBJ1-3; size: -; D: -; CDR3: CSVVRQGEGSGNTIYF; DNA: TGCAGCGTTGTCCGGCAGGGAGAGGGCTCTGGAAACACCATATATTTT
V: TRBV15; J: TRBJ2-5; size: few; D: -; CDR3: CATRRTVQETQYF; DNA: TGTGCCACCCGCCGGACAGTCCAAGAGACCCAGTACTTC
V: TRBV27; J: TRBJ1-2; size: few; D: -; CDR3: CATMGKGPWGYTF; DNA: TGTGCCACCATGGGGAAGGGGCCCTGGGGCTACACCTTC
V: TRBV30; J: TRBJ2-2; size: -; D: -; CDR3: CAWNIGRELFF; DNA: TGTGCCTGGAATATCGGGAGGGAGCTGTTTTTT
V: TRBV4-1; J: TRBJ2-1; size: -; D: -; CDR3: CASSHPGTYGEQFF; DNA: TGCGCCAGCAGCCACCCCGGGACCTACGGTGAGCAGTTCTTC
V: TRBV11-2; J: TRBJ2-7; size: -; D: TRBD2; CDR3: CASILTSDSPYEQYF; DNA: TGTGCCAGCATCCTGACTAGCGATTCCCCCTACGAGCAGTACTTC
V: TRBV5-6; J: TRBJ2-7; size: few; D: -; CDR3: CASSSKDTYEQYF; DNA: TGTGCCAGCAGCTCCAAAGATACCTACGAGCAGTACTTC
V: TRBV5-1; J: TRBJ2-5; size: many; D: -; CDR3: CASRGDRVGGEETQYF; DNA: TGCGCCAGCAGAGGAGATCGGGTCGGGGGAGAAGAGACCCAGTACTTC
V: TRBV4-3; J: TRBJ2-1; size: few; D: -; CDR3: CASSQDPSAGNEQFF; DNA: TGCGCCAGCAGCCAAGATCCTAGCGCAGGCAATGAGCAGTTCTTC
V: TRBV12-5; J: TRBJ1-1; size: few; D: -; CDR3: CASGFTGGTEAFF; DNA: TGTGCTAGTGGTTTTACGGGGGGAACTGAAGCTTTCTTT
V: TRBV2; J: TRBJ2-3; size: -; D: -; CDR3: CASLGVQTDTQYF; DNA: TGTGCCAGTCTCGGGGTGCAGACAGATACGCAGTATTTT
V: TRBV5-6; J: TRBJ2-3; size: few; D: TRBD2; CDR3: CASSLEGAGTDTQYF; DNA: TGTGCCAGCAGCTTGGAAGGAGCGGGGACAGATACGCAGTATTTT
V: TRBV4-1; J: TRBJ2-1; size: -; D: -; CDR3: CASSQGHGRSEQFF; DNA: TGCGCCAGCAGCCAAGGCCACGGGCGGTCTGAGCAGTTCTTC
V: TRBV20-1; J: TRBJ2-1; size: -; D: TRBD2; CDR3: CSARSGGQLHEQFF; DNA: TGCAGTGCTAGATCGGGGGGGCAATTGCATGAGCAGTTCTTC
V: TRBV7-9; J: TRBJ2-7; size: many; D: -; CDR3: CASSSGPRLGQYF; DNA: TGTGCCAGCAGCTCGGGACCCCGCCTAGGGCAGTACTTC
V: TRBV30; J: TRBJ2-2; size: few; D: TRBD1; CDR3: CAWRETDRGRTGELFF; DNA: TGTGCCTGGAGGGAAACTGACAGGGGGCGAACCGGGGAGCTGTTTTTT
V: TRBV7-9; J: TRBJ1-1; size: -; D: TRBD1; CDR3: CASSARQGGYTEAFF; DNA: TGTGCCAGCAGCGCCCGACAGGGTGGGTACACTGAAGCTTTCTTT
V: TRBV5-1; J: TRBJ2-7; size: -; D: TRBD1; CDR3: CASSSAPLSDRGGDEQYF; DNA: TGCGCCAGCAGCTCAGCACCCCTTTCGGACAGGGGCGGGGACGAGCAGTACTTC
V: TRBV5-7; J: TRBJ2-1; size: few; D: -; CDR3: CASSCCRDSSSYNEQFF; DNA: TGTGCCAGCAGCTGTTGCCGGGACTCGAGCTCCTACAATGAGCAGTTCTTC
V: TRBV23-1; J: TRBJ2-7; size: few; D: -; CDR3: CASSQSVGVSYEQYF; DNA: TGCGCCAGCAGTCAATCGGTGGGGGTGAGTTACGAGCAGTACTTC
V: TRBV11-2; J: TRBJ2-7; size: -; D: -; CDR3: CASSLRNRGARSYEQYF; DNA: TGTGCCAGCAGCTTAAGGAATCGGGGGGCTAGAAGCTACGAGCAGTACTTC
V: TRBV4-3; J: TRBJ2-2; size: many; D: -; CDR3: CASSQDIPRGTGELFF; DNA: TGCGCCAGCAGCCAAGATATCCCCCGGGGGACCGGGGAGCTGTTTTTT
V: TRBV4-3; J: TRBJ1-4; size: -; D: -; CDR3: CASSQGGRGREKLFF; DNA: TGCGCCAGCAGCCAAGGGGGGAGGGGTCGGGAAAAACTGTTTTTT
V: TRBV12-3/TRBV12-4; J: TRBJ1-2; size: many; D: -; CDR3: CASSLYRDRYGYTF; DNA: TGTGCCAGCAGTTTATACCGGGACCGCTATGGCTACACCTTC
V: TRBV6-1; J: TRBJ1-1; size: few; D: -; CDR3: CASSRSGRNTEAFF; DNA: TGTGCCAGCAGTCGGTCGGGGAGGAACACTGAAGCTTTCTTT
V: TRBV5-1; J: TRBJ2-5; size: -; D: TRBD2; CDR3: CASSRYRTSGSSETQYF; DNA: TGCGCCAGCAGCCGCTACCGGACTAGCGGGAGCAGTGAGACCCAGTACTTC
V: TRBV7-9; J: TRBJ2-1; size: -; D: -; CDR3: CASPSLGGGGEQFF; DNA: TGTGCCAGCCCCTCACTGGGCGGAGGTGGTGAGCAGTTCTTC
V: TRBV15; J: TRBJ2-7; size: few; D: -; CDR3: CATSRDLETGAYEQYF; DNA: TGTGCCACCAGCAGAGATCTAGAGACAGGTGCCTACGAGCAGTACTTC
V: TRBV12-5; J: TRBJ2-7; size: few; D: TRBD2; CDR3: CASGLVGPDGGTYEQYF; DNA: TGTGCTAGTGGTTTGGTGGGACCGGACGGGGGGACCTACGAGCAGTACTTC
V: TRBV4-1; J: TRBJ2-5; size: few; D: -; CDR3: CASSPGRLQETQYF; DNA: TGCGCCAGCAGCCCGGGACGGTTGCAAGAGACCCAGTACTTC
V: TRBV4-1; J: TRBJ2-3; size: -; D: -; CDR3: CASSRGPYSTDTQYF; DNA: TGCGCCAGCAGCCGAGGCCCTTATAGCACAGATACGCAGTATTTT
V: TRBV7-8; J: TRBJ2-2; size: -; D: -; CDR3: CASSLAYRAPGSGELFF; DNA: TGTGCCAGCAGCTTAGCCTATCGCGCCCCAGGCTCCGGGGAGCTGTTTTTT
V: TRBV6-6; J: TRBJ2-3; size: -; D: -; CDR3: CASTPLRGPQYF; DNA: TGTGCCAGCACCCCCCTCCGGGGCCCGCAGTATTTT
V: TRBV5-4; J: TRBJ2-7; size: few; D: TRBD1; CDR3: CASSFRQGSYEQYF; DNA: TGTGCCAGCAGCTTCAGACAGGGCTCCTACGAGCAGTACTTC
V: TRBV7-8; J: TRBJ2-7; size: few; D: TRBD2; CDR3: CASSSGLAGVGAYEQYF; DNA: TGTGCCAGCAGCTCGGGACTAGCGGGAGTTGGGGCCTACGAGCAGTACTTC
V: TRBV20-1; J: TRBJ2-1; size: many; D: TRBD2; CDR3: CSARGTSGTSPSTLFEQFF; DNA: TGCAGTGCTAGAGGGACTAGCGGGACCTCCCCCTCTACCTTGTTTGAGCAGTTCTTC
V: TRBV27; J: TRBJ1-3; size: -; D: -; CDR3: CASSLQGSSGNTIYF; DNA: TGTGCCAGCAGTTTACAGGGTTCATCTGGAAACACCATATATTTT
V: TRBV7-9; J: TRBJ1-2; size: few; D: -; CDR3: CASSLTWNNYGYTF; DNA: TGTGCCAGCAGCTTAACATGGAATAACTATGGCTACACCTTC
V: TRBV4-2; J: TRBJ2-5; size: few; D: TRBD1; CDR3: CASSQGDRGQETQYF; DNA: TGTGCCAGCAGCCAAGGAGACAGGGGGCAAGAGACCCAGTACTTC
V: TRBV4-1; J: TRBJ2-7; size: few; D: -; CDR3: CASSQDQGSSYEQYF; DNA: TGCGCCAGCAGCCAAGATCAGGGGAGCTCCTACGAGCAGTACTTC
V: TRBV7-9; J: TRBJ2-3; size: many; D: -; CDR3: CASSRLTRADTQYF; DNA: TGTGCCAGCAGCCGACTGACTAGGGCAGATACGCAGTATTTT
V: TRBV7-9; J: TRBJ2-1; size: many; D: TRBD2; CDR3: CASSLYGTSGPYNEQFF; DNA: TGTGCCAGCAGCTTGTATGGGACTAGCGGGCCTTACAATGAGCAGTTCTTC
V: TRBV19; J: TRBJ1-1; size: -; D: -; CDR3: CASSIEAGGEAFF; DNA: TGTGCCAGTAGTATAGAGGCAGGCGGTGAAGCTTTCTTT
V: TRBV19; J: TRBJ2-7; size: -; D: TRBD1; CDR3: CASSITGQGEYEQYF; DNA: TGTGCCAGTAGTATTACGGGACAGGGAGAGTACGAGCAGTACTTC
V: TRBV6-2/TRBV6-3; J: TRBJ1-6; size: -; D: TRBD1; CDR3: CASSYSGQGPSPLHF; DNA: TGTGCCAGCAGTTACTCCGGACAGGGACCCTCACCCCTCCACTTT
V: TRBV5-6; J: TRBJ1-2; size: -; D: TRBD1; CDR3: CASSPVTGYYGYTF; DNA: TGTGCCAGCAGCCCGGTGACAGGGTACTATGGCTACACCTTC
V: TRBV4-1; J: TRBJ2-3; size: -; D: -; CDR3: CASSRGDGTDTQYF; DNA: TGCGCCAGCAGCCGGGGGGATGGCACAGATACGCAGTATTTT
V: TRBV20-1; J: TRBJ1-2; size: many; D: -; CDR3: CSARGTETDYGYTF; DNA: TGCAGTGCTAGAGGGACAGAAACCGACTATGGCTACACCTTC
V: TRBV2; J: TRBJ2-2; size: many; D: -; CDR3: CASTGRAGELFF; DNA: TGTGCCAGCACCGGACGGGCCGGGGAGCTGTTTTTT
V: TRBV4-3; J: TRBJ2-3; size: -; D: TRBD1; CDR3: CASSVSLQGGTDTQYF; DNA: TGCGCCAGCAGCGTAAGCTTGCAGGGGGGCACAGATACGCAGTATTTT
V: TRBV12-3/TRBV12-4; J: TRBJ2-7; size: -; D: -; CDR3: CASGPTAEQYF; DNA: TGTGCCAGCGGCCCAACAGCGGAGCAGTACTTC
V: TRBV2; J: TRBJ2-1; size: -; D: -; CDR3: CASSHTGSSYNEQFF; DNA: TGTGCCAGCAGTCATACAGGGAGCTCCTACAATGAGCAGTTCTTC
V: TRBV6-5; J: TRBJ1-2; size: -; D: -; CDR3: CASSPGGYDGYTF; DNA: TGTGCCAGCAGTCCCGGGGGGTACGATGGCTACACCTTC
V: TRBV3-1; J: TRBJ2-5; size: many; D: -; CDR3: CASSPPRRGETQYF; DNA: TGTGCCAGCAGCCCCCCCCGGCGCGGGGAGACCCAGTACTTC
V: TRBV7-2; J: TRBJ2-7; size: -; D: -; CDR3: CASSQYVGTPYEQYF; DNA: TGTGCCAGCAGCCAATACGTGGGTACACCTTACGAGCAGTACTTC
V: TRBV4-3; J: TRBJ2-2; size: few; D: -; CDR3: CASSQDSGSSAGELFF; DNA: TGCGCCAGCAGCCAAGATTCCGGGAGTAGCGCCGGGGAGCTGTTTTTT
V: TRBV4-2; J: TRBJ2-7; size: -; D: -; CDR3: CASSQYGSDFYEQYF; DNA: TGTGCCAGCAGCCAATACGGGTCCGATTTTTACGAGCAGTACTTC
V: TRBV13; J: TRBJ2-7; size: -; D: -; CDR3: CASSAGGGSSYEQYF; DNA: TGTGCCAGCAGCGCAGGAGGCGGAAGCTCCTACGAGCAGTACTTC